The 19 T cell receptor beta chains below all came from one sample that was sequenced in a study of blood T cell repertoires in COVID-19. This table comes from immunoSEQ multiplex PCR, and its TCRdb copy is limited to in-frame clones, with some not included. This sample has around 100,000 clones, with around 81% found just once. Sequencing input: peripheral blood. These receptors were taken from a man between 50 and 59 years old with active or convalescent COVID-19.

The chain couples TRBV27 to TRBJ1-6; D unclear. V was pared by 11 bases and J by 7 bases, with 15 bases between. Germline V gene lookup returns CDR1 MNHEY and CDR2 SMNVEV (reference sequence). This CDR3 contains 13 residues. The CDR3, as DNA: TGTGCCTCCAGCCCGGGGTGGAATTCACCCCTCCACTTT. Translating it yields CASSPGWNSPLHF.

The gene calls are TRBV29-1 and TRBJ1-2, with a tentative D call TRBD1 (5 bases). V was trimmed by 2 bases and J by 6 bases, leaving 10 bases between them. Germline V gene sequence: CDR1 SQVTM, CDR2 ANQGSEA. The CDR3 is made up of 12 amino acids. The CDR3 here is CSVERGRDGYTF. CDR3 nucleotide sequence: TGCAGCGTTGAACGGGGGAGGGATGGCTACACCTTC.

The rearrangement links TRBV10-2 to TRBJ2-4; the D is unclear. CDR1 WSHSY and CDR2 SAAADI come from the germline V gene. Trimming took off 1 base at V and 0 bases at J, with 10 bases between the two ends. This CDR3 contains 16 residues. This CDR3 is CASSEWAGLAKNIQYF. The CDR3 nucleotides read TGCGCCAGCAGTGAGTGGGCAGGTCTAGCCAAAAACATTCAGTACTTC.

The CDR3 region has the DNA TGTGCCAGCAGTGAAGTCTCAGGTTCCCGCGCAGATACGCAGTATTTT. Its translation: CASSEVSGSRADTQYF. V usage is TRBV6-1 and J usage is TRBJ2-3; D gene uncertain. Deletions cut 1 base from V and 4 bases from J, with 15 bases between. CDR1 and CDR2 (germline): MNHNS, SASEGT. This CDR3 has 16 residues.

In its sample, this clone was seen once. CDR3 region: CASSLGAPGGRGYTF. As DNA, the CDR3 is TGCGCCAGCAGCTTGGGGGCCCCAGGGGGCCGTGGCTACACCTTC. J is TRBJ1-2 and V is TRBV5-1, with 8 bases matching TRBD1. Per germline, CDR1 SGHRS and CDR2 YFSETQ. The CDR3 is 15 residues long. Trimming at V came to 0 bases and at J to 7 bases, leaving 8 bases not matched to a gene.

This clone was counted a few times. J is TRBJ2-3 and V is TRBV11-2; TRBD1 matches 11 bases. The CDR3 is 17 residues long. CDR1 is SGHAT and CDR2 is FQNNGV in the germline V gene. V trimming: 0 bases; J trimming: 2 bases; junction bases outside the gene matches: 4. The CDR3 here is CASSLEGQGGFTDTQYF. In nucleotides, the CDR3 is TGTGCCAGCAGCTTAGAGGGACAGGGGGGATTCACAGATACGCAGTATTTT. Supplemented by reference TRBV11-2 and TRBJ2-3, the full variable domain reads EAGVAQSPRYKIIEKRQSVAFWCNPISGHATLYWYQQILGQGPKLLIQFQNNGVVDDSQLPKDRFSAERLKGVDSTLKIQPAKLEDSAVYLCASSLEGQGGFTDTQYFGPGTRLTVL.

Within the sample, this clone is medium-sized. This rearrangement joins TRBV11-2 to TRBJ1-1; D is uncertain. V was shortened by 1 base and J by 0 bases, with 12 bases between the two germline ends. There are 16 residues in the CDR3. Germline V gene sequence: CDR1 SGHAT, CDR2 FQNNGV. The CDR3 nucleotides are TGTGCCAGCAGCTTAGTCCAGGTAGGCATGAACACTGAAGCTTTCTTT. Protein product: CASSLVQVGMNTEAFF.

The rearrangement links TRBV24-1 to TRBJ2-1; 12 nucleotides line up with TRBD2. Germline V lookup: CDR1 KGHDR, CDR2 SFDVKD. V shed 5 bases, J shed 8 bases, and the junction held 9 bases outside the gene matches. CDR3 size: 16 residues. CDR3 in DNA: TGTGCCACCAGTGGGGTGACTAGCGGGAGAGGGTATGAGCAGTTCTTC. Amino acid sequence: CATSGVTSGRGYEQFF.

The rearrangement uses TRBV11-3 and TRBJ1-1, with a possible D match to TRBD1 (6 bases). The CDR3 is 14 residues long. V lost 0 bases, J lost 5 bases, and 10 bases lay in between. Germline CDR1 SGHNT, CDR2 YENEEA. In DNA, the CDR3 is TGTGCCAGCAGCTTAGAAAGTCAGGGGACTGAAGCTTTCTTT. Its translation is CASSLESQGTEAFF.

This clone was counted a few times. The genes are TRBV10-2 and TRBJ1-6; 8 bases are shared with TRBD1. CDR3 length: 15 amino acids. After removal of 6 bases from V and 9 bases from J, the junction contained 10 bases not matched to a gene. Germline-derived CDR1 and CDR2 are WSHSY and SAAADI. In DNA, the CDR3 is TGCGCCAGCAGGGAGACCGCAGGGGGCCCTTCACCCCTCCACTTT. Residues: CASRETAGGPSPLHF.

This chain connects TRBV6-5 to TRBJ1-1; TRBD1 aligns across 8 bases. The trim removed 4 bases at V and 7 bases at J, leaving 14 bases unmatched. Looked up from germline, CDR1 is MNHEY and CDR2 is SVGAGI. The CDR3 is 16 amino acids. Here the CDR3 reads CASSCPPPQGAFEAFF. The CDR3 DNA reads as TGTGCCAGCAGTTGCCCCCCCCCGCAGGGGGCTTTTGAAGCTTTCTTT.

The gene calls are TRBV5-1 and TRBJ1-1; perhaps TRBD1 as D (5 bases). Germline lookup yields CDR1 SGHRS and CDR2 YFSETQ. Trimming removed 4 bases from V and 8 bases from J, with 18 bases in between. The CDR3 consists of 14 residues. In DNA form, the CDR3 reads TGCGCCAGCAGCCAGGGAGGCGCGATTTCGGAAGCTTTCTTT. This translates into CASSQGGAISEAFF.

This clone was picked up one time. J is TRBJ1-3 and V is TRBV6-2 or TRBV6-3, with a possible D match to TRBD1 (5 bases). In germline, CDR1 is MNHEY, CDR2 SVGEGT. The CDR3 totals 15 residues. V was pared by 0 bases and J by 0 bases, with 6 bases between. This CDR3 reads CASSYSGGSGNTIYF. Written as DNA, the CDR3 is TGTGCCAGCAGTTACTCCGGGGGCTCTGGAAACACCATATATTTT.

The gene calls are TRBV11-2 and TRBJ2-1; TRBD2 agrees at 9 bases. V lost 4 bases to trimming and J lost 4 bases; unmatched junction nucleotides: 8. Germline assignment: CDR1 SGHAT and CDR2 FQNNGV. The CDR3 is 16 residues long. The CDR3 sequence: CASSSQAGGRYNEQFF. The CDR3 nucleotides read TGTGCCAGCAGCTCTCAAGCGGGAGGACGGTACAATGAGCAGTTCTTC.

This CDR3 is CATSDSPDEQFF. The CDR3 DNA sequence: TGTGCCACCAGTGATTCCCCGGATGAGCAGTTCTTC. The rearrangement uses TRBV24-1 and TRBJ2-1; D is undetermined. Trimming took 2 bases from V and 8 from J, leaving 6 bases between them. Germline assignment: CDR1 KGHDR and CDR2 SFDVKD. The CDR3 runs 12 residues.

This chain links TRBV12-3 or TRBV12-4 with TRBJ1-2; no clear D gene. The CDR3 extends over 13 amino acids. Deletions cut 6 bases from V and 3 bases from J, with 11 bases between. The CDR3 protein is CASRSGGDYGYTF. For the CDR3, the DNA is TGTGCCAGCAGGTCTGGAGGCGACTATGGCTACACCTTC.

The gene calls are TRBV5-8 and TRBJ2-6; tentatively, D is TRBD1 (5 bases). This CDR3 region has 16 residues. Germline lookup yields CDR1 SGHTS and CDR2 YDEGEE. V was shortened by 8 bases and J by 0 bases, with 15 bases between the two germline ends. The CDR3: CARSKGYYSGANVLTF. CDR3 in DNA: TGTGCCAGGAGTAAGGGGTATTACTCTGGGGCCAACGTCCTGACTTTC.

This rearrangement joins TRBV9 to TRBJ2-3; 9 bases are shared with TRBD1. The V gene's germline CDR1 is SGDLS and CDR2 YYNGEE. J was trimmed by 5 bases and V by 4 bases; bases with no gene match: 5. There are 14 residues in the CDR3. The DNA for the CDR3 is TGTGCCAGCAGCCCCCGGACAGGGGTAGATACGCAGTATTTT. This translates into CASSPRTGVDTQYF. The full variable domain, completed using reference TRBV9 and TRBJ2-3, is DSGVTQTPKHLITATGQRVTLRCSPRSGDLSVYWYQQSLDQGLQFLIQYYNGEERAKGNILERFSAQQFPDLHSELNLSSLELGDSALYFCASSPRTGVDTQYFGPGTRLTVL.

This sequence joins TRBV28 and TRBJ1-1; 7 nucleotides agree with TRBD1. This CDR3 region has 15 residues. Unmatched junction bases numbered 5, after V lost 2 bases and J lost 2 bases. Germline V gene sequence: CDR1 MDHEN, CDR2 SYDVKM. The CDR3 here is CASSLGGTENTEAFF. The CDR3 DNA sequence: TGTGCCAGCAGTTTAGGCGGGACAGAAAACACTGAAGCTTTCTTT.